The T cell receptor (beta chain) under discussion was sequenced for a study of cytomegalovirus exposure and HLA in healthy donors. General observations from the study: The study reported that TCR beta sequences accurately predicted HLA-A and HLA-B alleles in most subjects.

Researchers ran the PCR with 60 Vbeta and 13 Jbeta primers. Assay: immunoSEQ multiplex PCR; the TCRdb copy retains only in-frame clones and omits some. Among about 83,000 clones listed, more than 80% were seen once. Germline CDR1 reads MNHEY; CDR2 reads SMNVEV (reference sequence). Trimming pared 5 bases from V and 5 bases from J, leaving 13 bases between. CDR3 length: 14 amino acids. Comment on this clone: Its specificity is not known.

Sequencing used PBMCs. This receptor was taken from a woman in her twenties or thirties in good health and CMV-seronegative. V is TRBV27 and J is TRBJ2-1; maybe TRBD2 (6 bases). The CDR3 loop is CASSPPGLHNEQFF. The CDR3 coding sequence is TGTGCCAGCAGTCCTCCGGGACTCCACAATGAGCAGTTCTTC.